This TCR beta chain was identified during a study of blood T cell repertoires in COVID-19. Study-level background: From the United States, Italy and Spain came samples of acute and convalescent COVID-19. The cDNA or gDNA used as material had been derived from T cells, B-cell-depleted T cells, or PBMCs.

Original processing methods: Reference gene primer amplification yielded estimated nucleated cell counts. Clones were sequenced by immunoSEQ multiplex PCR, and TCRdb holds only the in-frame ones, with some missing. D and trimming come from the DNA, and the V and J calls and clone size come from that table. The sample consists of 50,000 or so clones, about four fifths of them appearing once. CDR1 LNHNV and CDR2 YYDKDF come from the germline V gene (reference sequence). CDR3 length: 14 residues. Between the trimmed V and J ends, which lost 8 bases and 0 bases, there was a span of 8 bases. The sample consisted of peripheral blood. The sequence was obtained from a middle-aged man with acute or convalescent COVID-19. The rearrangement uses TRBV15 and TRBJ2-6, with TRBD2 as a possible D gene (5 bases). The CDR3, as DNA: TGTGCCACCCGAGGGAGCTCTGGGGCCAACGTCCTGACTTTC. Its translation: CATRGSSGANVLTF. Full variable domain (missing parts from reference TRBV15 and TRBJ2-6): DAMVIQNPRYQVTQFGKPVTLSCSQTLNHNVMYWYQQKSSQAPKLLFHYYDKDFNNEADTPDNFQSRRPNTSFCFLDIRSPGLGDTAMYLCATRGSSGANVLTFGAGSRLTVL.